This entry describes one T cell receptor (beta chain). These data belong to a study of blood T cell repertoires in COVID-19. About the research overall: PBMCs, B-cell-depleted T cells, or T cells provided the cDNA or gDNA that made up the material.

Germline V gene sequence: CDR1 LNHNV, CDR2 YYDKDF (reference sequence). The CDR3 length is 15 residues. V lost 0 bases and J 5 bases, leaving 11 bases between the germline ends. Original handling: Reference gene primer amplification in the assay estimated nucleated cell counts. Sequencing was performed with immunoSEQ multiplex PCR; in TCRdb, only in-frame clones are kept and a portion is missing. V and J calls and clone size are copied from that table; D and trimming were computed from the DNA. The sample contains some 210,000 clones, approximately 88% of which appear only once. The TCR comes from a man aged 55 to 70 who had recovered from COVID-19. The chain employs TRBV15 and TRBJ2-1; tentative D call: TRBD1 (6 bases). The source material was peripheral blood. As DNA, the CDR3 is TGTGCCACCAGCAGAGATTATGGGACAAACAATGAGCAGTTCTTC. Its translation is CATSRDYGTNNEQFF.